This paragraph reports one T cell receptor beta chain. The data are from a study of blood T cell repertoires in COVID-19. Study-wide background: COVID-19 samples, acute and convalescent, were from the United States, Italy and Spain. Sources were T cells, B-cell-depleted T cells, or PBMCs; the material itself was cDNA or gDNA.

V lost 6 bases and J 10 bases, leaving 16 bases between the germline ends. The CDR3 covers 13 residues. Authors' processing steps: It was from reference gene primer amplification that nucleated cell counts were estimated. Here immunoSEQ multiplex PCR was the method, and the copy in TCRdb shows in-frame clones only, minus some. V and J calls and clone size follow that table, whereas D and trimming were derived from the DNA. The data show 200,000 to 250,000 clones, 84% seen once. The receptor was isolated from a woman between 45 and 65 years old with active or convalescent COVID-19. V usage is TRBV12-3 or TRBV12-4 and J usage is TRBJ2-1; weak D call: TRBD1 (6 bases). Sequenced input: peripheral blood. The CDR3 reads CASSPLTGLEQFF. The CDR3 DNA reads TGTGCCAGCAGCCCCTTGACAGGCCTCGAGCAGTTCTTC.